What follows are 27 T cell receptor beta chains derived from one specimen sequenced in a study of response to subunit inactivated influenza vaccine (dated by TCRdb to 2016 to 2018). Library method: RT-PCR. The instrument was an Illumina HiSeq 2500. The raw public data were reprocessed by TCRdb itself: fastp quality trimming at Q25, MiXCR clonotype calling, in-frame beta chains only. Identical CDR3 proteins give one entry, which carries the most common genes and DNA. This sample has about 540,000 distinct CDR3 sequences in its table, and approximately 22% of those were observed once. The leading ten clones occupy around 2.8% of the sample. The same sample was also used in a study of T cells expressing NK-cell markers. As the second paper documents: The TCR beta cDNA libraries were made using 5'RACE template switching, a step that added both a universal primer site and unique molecular identifiers.

This specimen was CD4+ T cells sorted from PBMCs, taken 11 to 12 days after vaccination. Receptor source: a middle-aged man who received an inactivated influenza vaccine. Donor details come from another sample of the same person, matched by shared clones.

Concerning this clonotype: The junction shows a germline mismatch at one end, possibly a read error. The gene calls are TRBV28 and TRBJ2-1, with no clear D. Germline lookup yields CDR1 MDHEN and CDR2 SYDVKM. There are 12 residues in the CDR3. CDR3 region: CASSFLPWTPNF. Written as DNA, the CDR3 is TGTGCCAGCAGCTTCCTGCCTTGGACCCCCAACTTC.

This clonotype is labeled as medium-sized. CDR3 bases: TGTGCCACCAGTGGCGGAGGAGGGGAGACCCAGTACTTC. Its translation is CATSGGGGETQYF. The chain recombines TRBV24-1 with TRBJ2-5; D might be TRBD2 (6 bases). The CDR3 is 13 amino acids. Germline CDR1 is KGHDR and CDR2 is SFDVKD. Trimming removed 5 bases at V and 5 bases at J, with 11 bases between.

This clonotype was recorded many times. The V and J genes are TRBV20-1 and TRBJ2-3; possibly TRBD1 for D (6 bases). Germline loops: CDR1 DFQATT, CDR2 SNEGSKA (reference sequence). V lost 4 bases and J lost 0, with 20 bases in between. This CDR3 is 17 amino acids long. This chain's CDR3 is CSAIPTTGKGSTDTQYF. DNA for the CDR3: TGCAGTGCTATCCCAACCACAGGGAAGGGAAGCACAGATACGCAGTATTTT.

This chain links TRBV6-5 with TRBJ1-2; D might be TRBD1 (5 bases). With 0 bases removed from V and 4 bases from J, the gap between germline ends came to 9 bases. This CDR3 is built from 14 residues. Germline V gives CDR1 MNHEY, CDR2 SVGAGI. The CDR3 bases are TGTGCCAGCAGTTACTCGGACACAATCTATGGCTACACCTTC. The encoded protein is CASSYSDTIYGYTF.

This clonotype was seen more than once but under ten times. The chain recombines TRBV10-3 with TRBJ2-5; a possible D gene is TRBD2 (6 bases). The CDR3 contains 15 residues. Germline V gene lookup returns CDR1 ENHRY and CDR2 SYGVKD. V lost 10 bases and J 1 base, leaving 19 bases between the germline ends. The CDR3 DNA reads as TGTGCCACCTCTAGGGGAGGACAAGCCCAAGAGACCCAGTACTTC. It is translated as CATSRGGQAQETQYF.

This clonotype was seen only a few times. V usage is TRBV4-3 and J usage is TRBJ2-1; D gene unclear. The germline V and J ends were trimmed by 1 base and 4 bases, with 11 bases remaining between them. In germline, CDR1 is LGHNA, CDR2 YSLEER. This CDR3 comprises 15 residues. CDR3 nucleotides: TGCGCCAGCAGCCAAGGAGACAACAGTTACAATGAGCAGTTCTTC. It specifies CASSQGDNSYNEQFF.

This clonotype appeared a single time. The chain joins TRBV28 to TRBJ2-7, with a weak D call TRBD1 (5 bases). The CDR3 contains 10 residues. Looked up from germline, CDR1 is MDHEN and CDR2 is SYDVKM. Trimming cost V 11 bases and J 10 bases, with 15 bases left between them. The CDR3 nucleotides are TGTGCCGCGAAGCCAGGGAAACAGTACTTC. It specifies CAAKPGKQYF.

This chain links TRBV6-2 or TRBV6-3 with TRBJ2-4; D uncertain. Trimming pared 2 bases from V and 0 bases from J, leaving 11 bases between. The CDR3 is 16 amino acids. Germline CDR1 and CDR2: MNHEY and SVGEGT. CDR3 DNA sequence: TGTGCCAGCAGTTACCTGGTCAGGCTAGCCAAAAACATTCAGTACTTC. As protein: CASSYLVRLAKNIQYF.

J is TRBJ2-5 and V is TRBV20-1; D may be TRBD1 (5 bases). Trimming shortened V by 7 bases and J by 5 bases, and 14 bases separated the two germline ends. There are 12 residues in the CDR3. The germline V gene encodes CDR1 DFQATT and CDR2 SNEGSKA (reference sequence). The CDR3 nucleotides are TGCAGTGTACCAGGGTTCCGGGAGACCCAGTACTTC. It encodes CSVPGFRETQYF.

V is TRBV20-1 and J is TRBJ1-1; tentative D call: TRBD1 (5 bases). V was cut by 5 bases and J by 4 bases, with 14 bases left in between. Germline V gives CDR1 DFQATT, CDR2 SNEGSKA (reference sequence). The CDR3 loop spans 13 amino acids. CDR3 protein: CSAALGGGTEAFF. CDR3 DNA sequence: TGCAGTGCTGCCTTGGGGGGAGGCACTGAAGCTTTCTTT.

This clonotype appeared a few times. This chain links TRBV7-9 with TRBJ2-7; D may be TRBD1 (5 bases). The CDR3 is 14 amino acids. Germline CDR1 reads SEHNR; CDR2 reads FQNEAQ (reference sequence). V lost 0 bases to trimming and J lost 4 bases, with 10 bases between them. CDR3 residues: CASSLANRLYEQYF. In DNA form, the CDR3 reads TGTGCCAGCAGCTTAGCGAACAGGTTATACGAGCAGTACTTC.

The chain uses TRBV20-1 and TRBJ2-5; possible D gene TRBD2, 6 bases. The V and J ends lost 6 bases and 7 bases respectively, with 21 bases between them. The CDR3 totals 14 residues. Germline V gene lookup returns CDR1 DFQATT and CDR2 SNEGSKA (reference sequence). The CDR3 protein is CSAQTGGIAATQYF. CDR3 sequence (DNA): TGCAGTGCCCAAACAGGAGGGATCGCTGCGACCCAGTACTTC.

This clonotype has more than one count but fewer than ten. The chain has TRBV5-1 and TRBJ2-3; the D is unclear. Per the germline V gene, CDR1 is SGHRS and CDR2 is YFSETQ. With 0 bases removed from V and 1 base from J, the gap between germline ends came to 9 bases. This CDR3 spans 15 amino acids. The CDR3 loop reads CASSLVLRGTDTQYF. CDR3 nucleotide sequence: TGCGCCAGCAGCTTGGTTCTCCGGGGCACAGATACGCAGTATTTT.

In its sample, this clonotype was seen a few times. CDR3 in amino acids: CASSLGAGGNGNEQFF. CDR3 in DNA: TGTGCCAGCAGTTTAGGAGCGGGGGGTAATGGGAATGAGCAGTTCTTC. The J gene is TRBJ2-1, the V gene TRBV27; 9 nucleotides align to TRBD2. CDR1 is MNHEY and CDR2 is SMNVEV in the germline V gene (reference sequence). Trimming removed 2 bases from V and 7 bases from J; junction bases left unmatched: 9. The CDR3 length is 16 residues.

This chain connects TRBV28 to TRBJ2-1; D remains unclear. V shed 5 bases and J shed 7 bases, with 6 bases lying between them. The CDR3 is 11 amino acids. In germline, CDR1 is MDHEN, CDR2 SYDVKM. CDR3 sequence (DNA): TGTGCCAGCAGTGCCAGGAATGAGCAGTTCTTC. Residues: CASSARNEQFF.

This clonotype was detected only a few times. The chain employs TRBV25-1 and TRBJ2-7; TRBD1 matches at 9 bases. The CDR3 is 14 amino acids. V lost 5 bases, J lost 6 bases, and 8 bases stayed unmatched. The germline V gene encodes CDR1 MGHDK and CDR2 SYGVNS. DNA of the CDR3: TGTGCCAGCAGTCGGTCGGGACAGGGACGCGAGCAGTACTTC. Amino acids: CASSRSGQGREQYF.

A few counts support this clonotype. The V and J genes are TRBV5-1 and TRBJ2-5, with 9 nucleotides matching TRBD2. The CDR3 runs to 15 residues. J lost 9 bases, V lost 0 bases, and 9 bases had no gene match. From germline, CDR1 is SGHRS and CDR2 YFSETQ. CDR3 sequence: CASSLAQQRGVAQYF. Written as DNA, the CDR3 is TGCGCCAGCAGCTTGGCCCAGCAGCGGGGGGTGGCCCAGTACTTC.

This chain links TRBV3-1 with TRBJ2-1; unclear D gene. V shed 1 base and J shed 9 bases, with 13 bases lying between them. The CDR3 runs 14 residues. Germline V gene lookup returns CDR1 LGHDT and CDR2 YNNKEL (reference sequence). This CDR3 reads CASSQVPLAAEQFF. For the CDR3, the DNA is TGTGCCAGCAGCCAAGTCCCCCTCGCGGCTGAGCAGTTCTTC.

There are a few counts of this clonotype. The chain is built from TRBV7-9 and TRBJ1-1; D might be TRBD1 (6 bases). CDR3 size: 15 residues. CDR1 is SEHNR, CDR2 FQNEAQ, per germline (reference sequence). Deletions cut 1 base from V and 3 bases from J, with 12 bases between. The CDR3, as DNA: TGTGCCAGCAGCTTAGAAGGGGGGCGCGACACTGAAGCTTTCTTT. Protein sequence: CASSLEGGRDTEAFF.

This clonotype appeared a few times. Written as DNA, the CDR3 is TGTGCCAGCACCCGGAAAGGGACCGGGGAGCTGTTTTTT. Encoded protein: CASTRKGTGELFF. This chain connects TRBV12-3 or TRBV12-4 to TRBJ2-2; D unresolved. The CDR3 sequence is 13 residues long. Trimming stripped 7 bases from V and 5 bases from J, with 11 bases between.

A few counts support this clonotype. The junction shows a germline mismatch at one end, possibly a read error. The chain has TRBV13 and TRBJ2-7; D might be TRBD1 (6 bases). The V gene's germline CDR1 is PRHDT and CDR2 FYEKMQ (reference sequence). This CDR3 is 14 amino acids long. CDR3 amino acids: CASSVGQSVYEQYF. CDR3 sequence (DNA): TGTGCCAGCAGCGTAGGACAGTCTGTCTACGAGCAGTACTTC.

This clonotype was observed a few times. The genes are TRBV7-8 and TRBJ2-5; D is uncertain. CDR1 and CDR2 from the germline V gene are SGHVS and FQNEAQ. The V gene lost 0 bases and the J gene lost 2 bases, with 7 bases spanning the gap. The CDR3 loop spans 14 amino acids. CDR3 sequence: CASSLAMGQETQYF. DNA for the CDR3: TGTGCCAGCAGCTTAGCGATGGGGCAAGAGACCCAGTACTTC.

The chain employs TRBV11-2 and TRBJ1-5; D unresolved. The CDR3 is 12 residues long. Germline CDR1 is SGHAT and CDR2 is FQNNGV. Trimming removed 5 bases from V and 5 bases from J, with 7 bases in between. The CDR3 loop is CASSHGDQPQHF. Written as DNA, the CDR3 is TGTGCCAGCAGCCACGGGGATCAGCCCCAGCATTTT.

The chain is built from TRBV3-1 and TRBJ2-2; the match to TRBD2 covers 12 bases. The germline V gene has CDR1 LGHDT and CDR2 YNNKEL (reference sequence). This CDR3 is built from 16 residues. The ends lost 1 base at V and 4 bases at J; junction bases unmatched: 1. DNA for the CDR3: TGTGCCAGCAGCCAAGGGACTAGCGGGATCACCGGGGAGCTGTTTTTT. It encodes CASSQGTSGITGELFF.

The chain employs TRBV6-1 and TRBJ2-1; 7 bases fit TRBD2. V gave up 3 bases and J gave up 0 bases; unmatched junction bases: 5. The CDR3 consists of 16 residues. CDR1 is MNHNS and CDR2 is SASEGT in the germline V gene. The chain's CDR3 is CASSERGGRSYNEQFF. Written as DNA, the CDR3 is TGTGCCAGCAGTGAGCGCGGGGGACGCTCCTACAATGAGCAGTTCTTC.

This clonotype was recorded a few times. This rearrangement joins TRBV27 to TRBJ2-5, with 7 bases matching TRBD2. Germline assignment: CDR1 MNHEY and CDR2 SMNVEV (reference sequence). V lost 0 bases to trimming and J lost 5 bases; unmatched junction nucleotides: 6. This CDR3 is 15 amino acids long. Here the CDR3 DNA reads TGTGCCAGCAGTTTATCCCGCGGGAGTGGCGAGACCCAGTACTTC. As protein: CASSLSRGSGETQYF.

This clonotype was counted a few times. The chain has TRBV5-6 and TRBJ2-7, with a tentative D call TRBD1 (6 bases). This CDR3 is built from 14 residues. Germline CDR1 SGHDT, CDR2 YYEEEE. Trimming stripped 0 bases from V and 3 bases from J, with 10 bases between. The CDR3 nucleotides are TGTGCCAGCAGCTTGGGGACAGCCAACTACGAGCAGTACTTC. Its protein is CASSLGTANYEQYF.